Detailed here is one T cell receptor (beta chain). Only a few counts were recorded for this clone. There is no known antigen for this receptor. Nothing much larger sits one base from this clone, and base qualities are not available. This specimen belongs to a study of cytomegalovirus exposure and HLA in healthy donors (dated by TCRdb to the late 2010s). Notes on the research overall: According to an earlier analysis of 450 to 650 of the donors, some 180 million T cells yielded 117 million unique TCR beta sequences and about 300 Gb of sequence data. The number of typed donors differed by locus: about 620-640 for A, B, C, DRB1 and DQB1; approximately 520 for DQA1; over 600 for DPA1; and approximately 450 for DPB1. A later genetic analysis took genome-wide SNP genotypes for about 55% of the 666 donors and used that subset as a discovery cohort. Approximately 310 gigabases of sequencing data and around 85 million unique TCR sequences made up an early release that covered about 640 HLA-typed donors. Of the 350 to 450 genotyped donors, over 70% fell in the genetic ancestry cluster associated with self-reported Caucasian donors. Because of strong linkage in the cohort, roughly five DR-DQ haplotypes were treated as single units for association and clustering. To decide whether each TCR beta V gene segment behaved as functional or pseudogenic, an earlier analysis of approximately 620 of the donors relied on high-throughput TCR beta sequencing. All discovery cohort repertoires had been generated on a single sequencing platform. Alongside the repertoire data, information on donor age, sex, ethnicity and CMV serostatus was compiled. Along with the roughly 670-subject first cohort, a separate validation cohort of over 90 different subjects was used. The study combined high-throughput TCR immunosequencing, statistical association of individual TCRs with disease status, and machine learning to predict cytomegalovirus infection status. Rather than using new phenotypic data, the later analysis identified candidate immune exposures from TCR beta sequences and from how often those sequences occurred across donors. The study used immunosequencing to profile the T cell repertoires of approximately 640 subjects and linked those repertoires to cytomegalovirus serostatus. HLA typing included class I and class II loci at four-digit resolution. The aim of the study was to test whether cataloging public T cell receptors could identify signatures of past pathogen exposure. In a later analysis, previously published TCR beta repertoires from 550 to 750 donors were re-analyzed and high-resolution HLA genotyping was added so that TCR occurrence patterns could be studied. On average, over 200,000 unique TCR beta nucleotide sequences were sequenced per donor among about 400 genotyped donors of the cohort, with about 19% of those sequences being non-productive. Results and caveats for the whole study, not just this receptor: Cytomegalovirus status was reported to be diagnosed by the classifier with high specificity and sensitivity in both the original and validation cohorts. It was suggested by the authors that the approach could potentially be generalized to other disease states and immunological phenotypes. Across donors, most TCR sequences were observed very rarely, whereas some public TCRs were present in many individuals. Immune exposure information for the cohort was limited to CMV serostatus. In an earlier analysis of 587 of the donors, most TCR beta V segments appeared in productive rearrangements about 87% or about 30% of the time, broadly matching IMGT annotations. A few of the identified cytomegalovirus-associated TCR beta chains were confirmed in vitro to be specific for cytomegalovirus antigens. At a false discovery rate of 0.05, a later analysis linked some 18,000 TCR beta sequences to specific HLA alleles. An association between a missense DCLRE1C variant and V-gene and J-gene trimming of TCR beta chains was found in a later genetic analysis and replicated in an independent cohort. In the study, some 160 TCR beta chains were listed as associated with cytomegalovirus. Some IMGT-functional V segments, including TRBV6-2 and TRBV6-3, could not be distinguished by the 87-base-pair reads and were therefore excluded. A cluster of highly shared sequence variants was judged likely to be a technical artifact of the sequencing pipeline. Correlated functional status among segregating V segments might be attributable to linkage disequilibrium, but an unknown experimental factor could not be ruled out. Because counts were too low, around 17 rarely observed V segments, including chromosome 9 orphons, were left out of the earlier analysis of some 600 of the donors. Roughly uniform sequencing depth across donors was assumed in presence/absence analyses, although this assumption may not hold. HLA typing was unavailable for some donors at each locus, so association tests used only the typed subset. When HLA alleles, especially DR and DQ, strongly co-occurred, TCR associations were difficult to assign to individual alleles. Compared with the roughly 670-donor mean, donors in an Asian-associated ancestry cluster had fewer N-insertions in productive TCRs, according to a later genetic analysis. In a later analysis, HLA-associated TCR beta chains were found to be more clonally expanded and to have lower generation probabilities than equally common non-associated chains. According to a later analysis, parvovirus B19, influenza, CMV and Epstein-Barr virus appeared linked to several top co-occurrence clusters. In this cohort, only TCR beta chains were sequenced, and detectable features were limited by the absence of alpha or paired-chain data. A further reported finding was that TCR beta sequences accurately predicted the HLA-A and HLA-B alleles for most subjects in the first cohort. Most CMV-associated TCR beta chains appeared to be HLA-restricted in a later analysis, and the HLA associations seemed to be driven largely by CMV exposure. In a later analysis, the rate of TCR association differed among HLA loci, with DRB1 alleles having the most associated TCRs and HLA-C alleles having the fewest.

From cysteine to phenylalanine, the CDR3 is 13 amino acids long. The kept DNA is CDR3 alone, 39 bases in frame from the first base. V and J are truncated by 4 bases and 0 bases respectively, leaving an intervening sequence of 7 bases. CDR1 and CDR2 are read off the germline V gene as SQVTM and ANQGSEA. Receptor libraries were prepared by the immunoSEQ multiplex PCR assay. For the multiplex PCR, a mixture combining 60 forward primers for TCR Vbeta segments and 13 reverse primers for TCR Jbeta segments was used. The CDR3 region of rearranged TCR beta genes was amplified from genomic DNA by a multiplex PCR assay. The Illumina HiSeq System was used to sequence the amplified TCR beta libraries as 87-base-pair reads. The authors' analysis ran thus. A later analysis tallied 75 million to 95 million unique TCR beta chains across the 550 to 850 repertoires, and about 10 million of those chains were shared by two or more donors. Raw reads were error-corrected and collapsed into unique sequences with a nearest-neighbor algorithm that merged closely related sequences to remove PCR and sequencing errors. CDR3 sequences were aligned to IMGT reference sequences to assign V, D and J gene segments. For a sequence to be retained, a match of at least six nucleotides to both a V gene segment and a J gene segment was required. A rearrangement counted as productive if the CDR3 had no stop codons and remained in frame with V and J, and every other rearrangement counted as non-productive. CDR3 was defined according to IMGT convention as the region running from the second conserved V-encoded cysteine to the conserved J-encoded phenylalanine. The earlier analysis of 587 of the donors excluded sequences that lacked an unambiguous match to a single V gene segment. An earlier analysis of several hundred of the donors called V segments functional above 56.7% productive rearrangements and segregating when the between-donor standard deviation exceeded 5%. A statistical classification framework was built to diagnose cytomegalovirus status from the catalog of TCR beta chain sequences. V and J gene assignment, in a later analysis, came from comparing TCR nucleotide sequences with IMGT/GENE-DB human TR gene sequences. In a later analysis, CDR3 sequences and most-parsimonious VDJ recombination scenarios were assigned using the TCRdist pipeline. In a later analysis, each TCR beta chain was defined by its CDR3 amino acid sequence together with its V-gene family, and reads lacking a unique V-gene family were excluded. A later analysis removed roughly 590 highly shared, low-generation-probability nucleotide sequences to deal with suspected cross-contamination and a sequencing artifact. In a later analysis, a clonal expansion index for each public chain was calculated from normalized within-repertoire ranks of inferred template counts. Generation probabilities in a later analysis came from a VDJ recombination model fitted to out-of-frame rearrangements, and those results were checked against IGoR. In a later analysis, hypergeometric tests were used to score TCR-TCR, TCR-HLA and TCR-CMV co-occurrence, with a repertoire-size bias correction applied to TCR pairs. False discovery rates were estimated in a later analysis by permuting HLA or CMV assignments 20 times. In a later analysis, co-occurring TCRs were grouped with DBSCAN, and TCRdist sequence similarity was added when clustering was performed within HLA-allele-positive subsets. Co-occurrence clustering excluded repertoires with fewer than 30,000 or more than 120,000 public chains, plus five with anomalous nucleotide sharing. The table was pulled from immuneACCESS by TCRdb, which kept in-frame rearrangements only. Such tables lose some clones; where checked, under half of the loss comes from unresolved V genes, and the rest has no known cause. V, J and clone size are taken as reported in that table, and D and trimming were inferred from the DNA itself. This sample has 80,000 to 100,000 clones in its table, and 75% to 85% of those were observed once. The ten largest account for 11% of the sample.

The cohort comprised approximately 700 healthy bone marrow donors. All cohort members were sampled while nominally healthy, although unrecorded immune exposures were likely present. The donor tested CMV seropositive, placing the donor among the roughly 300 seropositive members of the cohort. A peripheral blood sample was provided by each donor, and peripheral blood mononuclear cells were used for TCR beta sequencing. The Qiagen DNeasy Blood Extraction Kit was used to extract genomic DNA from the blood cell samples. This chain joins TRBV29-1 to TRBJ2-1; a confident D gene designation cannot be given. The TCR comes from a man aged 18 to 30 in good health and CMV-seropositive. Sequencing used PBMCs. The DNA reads TGCAGCGTTGGTCCGGGCTCCTACAATGAGCAGTTCTTC. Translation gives CSVGPGSYNEQFF.